This T cell receptor beta chain comes out of a study of vaccination effects on CD4 cells after COVID-19. The CDR3 is made up of 15 amino acids. Trimming left V 7 bases short and J 3 bases short, with 16 bases between. The germline V gene has CDR1 MNHEY and CDR2 SVGAGI. This clone was observed a handful of times. Antigen specificity is unknown. The ViraFEST assay expanded antigen-specific CD4+ T cells with viral peptide pools before sequencing. Following 10 days of culture, CD4+ T cells were isolated. PCR showed that the person got SARS-CoV-2 infection at some point between March and December 2020. Sequencing used immunoSEQ multiplex PCR; TCRdb keeps in-frame clones, though not all of them. The sample gives tens of thousands of clones, more than 75% of which show up once; 5% to 6.5% is in the top ten.

The sequences come from CD4+ T cells from PBMCs cultured with HIV peptides, collected before COVID-19 vaccination. The subset here: HIV-1 Nef peptide pool negative control/reference culture. The source is a human donor who had a prior SARS-CoV-2 infection. V and J are TRBV6-5 and TRBJ1-5; the D is unclear. The CDR3 sequence is CASNWGGQNNQPQHF. DNA of the CDR3: TGTGCCAGCAACTGGGGAGGGCAGAACAATCAGCCCCAGCATTTT.